The TCR beta chain under discussion was sequenced for a study of glioma-infiltrating T cells after dendritic cell vaccination. Study as a whole: Monocyte-derived dendritic cells, cultured 6 to 8 days with IL-4 and GM-CSF, were pulsed with autologous tumor lysate.

Described time point: after dendritic cell vaccination, including at tumor progression/relapse. Patients had residual fresh-frozen tumor tissue and more than two years of survival data. V was pared by 3 bases and J by 6 bases, with 11 bases of the junction left unmatched. CDR1 and CDR2 from the germline V gene are MDHEN and SYDVKM. The CDR3 has 17 residues. Up to about 2 ug genomic DNA was used for TCRB CDR3 amplification. Amplification used 60 V beta primers and 13 J beta primers. Profiling relied on immunoSEQ multiplex PCR, and the TCRdb table lists in-frame clones only, not all of them. In the table there are 50,000 to 65,000 clones, 85% of which are singletons.

The material was blood, obtained after dendritic cell vaccination. The receptor's source is a human donor with glioblastoma. The chain uses TRBV28 and TRBJ2-2; 9 positions match TRBD2. The CDR3 is CASSFLAGYLDAGELFF. The CDR3 DNA reads TGTGCCAGCAGTTTCCTAGCGGGGTACCTAGACGCCGGGGAGCTGTTTTTT.